This TCR beta chain was documented in a study of blood T cell repertoires in COVID-19. Across the whole study: Both acute and convalescent COVID-19 samples were obtained from the United States, Italy and Spain. T cells, B-cell-depleted T cells, or PBMCs provided the cDNA or gDNA that served as material.

In the original workflow: Reference gene primer amplification gave estimated nucleated cell counts. Assay used: immunoSEQ multiplex PCR; TCRdb lists only in-frame clones, some missing. That table supplies the V and J calls and clone size; D and trimming were determined from the DNA. The sample yields roughly 100,000 clones, 87% seen once. V lost 0 bases to trimming and J lost 1 base, with 5 bases between them. Germline V gene lookup returns CDR1 SGHRS and CDR2 YFSETQ. CDR3 length equals 14 residues. The sequence was collected from a man in his fifties with active COVID-19. J is TRBJ2-4 and V is TRBV5-1, with D perhaps matching TRBD1 (5 bases). The specimen sequenced was peripheral blood. The CDR3 reads CASSLDRAKNIQYF. The CDR3 DNA follows: TGCGCCAGCAGCTTGGACAGGGCCAAAAACATTCAGTACTTC. The full variable domain, in which reference TRBV5-1 and TRBJ2-4 provide the parts outside the CDR3, is KAGVTQTPRYLIKTRGQQVTLSCSPISGHRSVSWYQQTPGQGLQFLFEYFSETQRNKGNFPGRFSGRQFSNSRSEMNVSTLELGDSALYLCASSLDRAKNIQYFGAGTRLSVL.